This T cell receptor beta chain was captured by sequencing in a study of radiation and T cells in renal cell carcinoma. As to time point: blood 2 weeks post-SBRT. Specified treatment: 15 Gy SBRT to primary tumor, nephrectomy 4 weeks later. CDR1 SEHNR and CDR2 FQNEAQ come from the germline V gene (reference sequence). V shed 5 bases, J shed 7 bases, and the junction held 17 bases outside the gene matches. The CDR3 extends over 17 amino acids. Measured with immunoSEQ multiplex PCR; TCRdb has only the in-frame clones, and not every one. Here the sample spans 60,000 to 80,000 clones, 82% being singletons.

The receptor was derived from a man in his 60s with renal cell carcinoma. Sequencing used blood, obtained from a patient whose treatment included radiotherapy and nephrectomy. The chain is built from TRBV7-9 and TRBJ2-1; 7 positions match TRBD2. This CDR3 is CASSQNTGGLYGNEQFF. The CDR3 DNA sequence: TGTGCCAGCAGCCAAAACACGGGGGGACTATACGGAAATGAGCAGTTCTTC.